This T cell receptor (beta chain) comes out of a study of T cells in Graves' hyperthyroidism and ophthalmopathy. This clonotype was counted only a few times. Its antigen is currently unknown. Study-level results: In the blood, most expanded thyroid clonotypes above 0.001 appeared as well.

This CDR3 region has 14 residues. The J segment lost 5 bases and the V segment lost 6 bases, leaving 6 bases of the junction unmatched. RNA transcripts yielded amplified TCR beta CDR3 regions. HTBI primers were employed in a first-round RT-PCR of the TCR CDR3. Using its own MiXCR run on the multiplex PCR reads, TCRdb lists one record per CDR3 protein. The data show around 430,000 distinct CDR3 sequences, with 14% to 15% seen just once and about 30% held by the top ten. The receptor was derived from a woman aged 25 to 39 with Graves' hyperthyroidism. The sequenced sample consisted of blood. The chain links TRBV12-3 or TRBV12-4 to TRBJ1-5, with 8 bases that match TRBD1. CDR3 DNA sequence: TGTGCCAGCAGACTAACAGGGGGTCATCAGCCCCAGCATTTT. It codes for CASRLTGGHQPQHF.